This TCR beta chain stems from a study of metastatic and nonmetastatic thyroid tumors. Study-wide background: The comparison covered peripheral blood and tumor or nodule tissue in malignant and benign thyroid patients. Notes on the study in general: Across blood and tumor, TCR beta diversity in malignant thyroid tumors was reportedly significantly higher than in benign nodules.

Thyroid surgery had not been preceded by any treatment in any patient. This clone was picked up many times. Its antigen is unidentified. Source study methods: Construction of a distant-metastasis classifier for papillary thyroid cancer relied on CDR3 differences across clinicopathological groups. TCRdb re-clonotyped the PCR reads through MiXCR. These V and J calls are TCRdb output, not the study's own analysis. The sample gives more than 25,000 clones, around 7% of which show up once; about 45% is in the top ten. This receptor was obtained from a female donor with papillary thyroid cancer or a benign thyroid nodule (not recorded which). Some clones in this sample may be carry-over from other donors' samples. The sample was blood.

For the CDR3, the DNA is TGTGCCACCAGCGGGGGAGGGTCGGGCCAAGAGACCCAGTACTTC. It yields the protein CATSGGGSGQETQYF. The chain has TRBV15 and TRBJ2-5; 7 bases are shared with TRBD2. Germline CDR1 reads LNHNV; CDR2 reads YYDKDF (reference sequence). V was clipped by 5 bases and J by 1 base; unmatched bases: 7. The CDR3 is 15 amino acids.